This TCR beta chain was documented in a study of human T cells and chemical hapten exposure. Study information: In the roughly 25-week study, patients were dosed weekly with diphenylcyclopropenone on the scalp throughout. Study-wide results and limits: Expanded TCRs created a significantly greater count of big CDR3 similarity clusters than controls did.

Time point specified: patch test 1, 2 weeks after DPC sensitization. This sample's treatment: therapeutic diphenylcyclopropenone sensitization with weekly scalp DPC. The library tagged individual cDNA molecules with unique molecular identifiers. One entry per CDR3 protein, called by TCRdb with MiXCR from the RACE reads. The repertoire includes about 340,000 distinct CDR3 sequences, under 8% of them detected once, and around 8.2% sits in the top ten. This CDR3 is 14 amino acids long. V was clipped by 2 bases and J by 7 bases, with 11 bases between them. Germline V gene lookup returns CDR1 MGHRA and CDR2 YSYEKL. A remark on this clonotype: The antigen is undetermined.

The sequences come from whole blood, collected in connection with sensitization to the hapten diphenylcyclopropenone (DPC). The V and J genes are TRBV4-1 and TRBJ1-4; possibly TRBD1 for D (5 bases). The receptor was isolated from a woman aged 18 to 35 with alopecia areata. Some clones in this sample may be carry-over from other donors' samples. In DNA form, the CDR3 reads TGCGCCAGCAGCCAATGGCAGGGCGGTGAAAAACTGTTTTTT. This translates into CASSQWQGGEKLFF.